Following are 13 T cell receptor beta chains from one sample sequenced in a study of shared clonotypes between healthy human individuals. Sequenced by immunoSEQ multiplex PCR; TCRdb stores in-frame clones only, minus some. Here the sample spans around 480,000 clones, 60% to 80% being singletons. The sequenced material came from PBMCs. The receptors stem from a woman aged 35 to 49 in good health. Some clones in this sample may be carry-over from other donors' samples.

The J gene is TRBJ1-5, the V gene TRBV27, with D possibly being TRBD1 (6 bases). Deletions cut 3 bases from V and 3 bases from J, with 15 bases between. The CDR3 runs to 16 residues. The V gene's germline CDR1 is MNHEY and CDR2 SMNVEV (reference sequence). CDR3 sequence: CASSFPIQGYNQPQHF. CDR3 nucleotides: TGTGCCAGCAGTTTCCCCATACAGGGATACAATCAGCCCCAGCATTTT.

The rearrangement joins TRBV5-1 to TRBJ2-1; TRBD2 matches at 8 bases. The CDR3 has 16 amino acids. Germline CDR1 is SGHRS and CDR2 is YFSETQ. Trimming cost V 0 bases and J 3 bases; bases outside gene matches: 5. The CDR3 nucleotides read TGCGCCAGCAGCTTGGCGGTTCTAGCGGGCTACAATGAGCAGTTCTTC. Translation gives CASSLAVLAGYNEQFF.

V is TRBV5-1 and J is TRBJ2-7; D is possibly TRBD1 or TRBD2 (6 bases each). The CDR3 totals 14 residues. Germline V gene data show CDR1 as SGHRS and CDR2 as YFSETQ. Trimming shortened V by 4 bases and J by 2 bases, and 13 bases separated the two germline ends. The CDR3 is CASSPVRGAYEQYF. The CDR3 DNA reads TGCGCCAGCAGCCCCGTGAGGGGGGCCTACGAGCAGTACTTC.

The rearrangement joins TRBV6-1 to TRBJ2-2; D is possibly TRBD1 (6 bases). Germline CDR1 and CDR2: MNHNS and SASEGT. V was clipped by 4 bases and J by 2 bases, with 14 bases between them. The CDR3 has 16 residues. The CDR3, as DNA: TGTGCCAGCAGTGGAAGGACAGCGATAAACACCGGGGAGCTGTTTTTT. Translation: CASSGRTAINTGELFF.

CDR3 sequence (DNA): TGTGCCAGCAGCCAAGGGCTAGCGGAACAAGAGACCCAGTACTTC. Residues: CASSQGLAEQETQYF. This chain links TRBV4-2 with TRBJ2-5; TRBD2 aligns across 7 bases. Germline trimming cut 1 base from V and 2 bases from J; bases unmatched to any gene: 4. Germline loops: CDR1 LGHNA, CDR2 YNFKEQ. The CDR3 runs 15 residues.

In this sample, this clone turned up once. The genes are TRBV10-3 and TRBJ2-1, with D perhaps matching TRBD2 (5 bases). The germline V gene has CDR1 ENHRY and CDR2 SYGVKD. This CDR3 is built from 14 residues. Trimming removed 10 bases at V and 5 bases at J, with 18 bases between. The DNA for the CDR3 is TGTGCCACCCACGCTGGAGGTACTAACAATGAGCAGTTCTTC. Residues: CATHAGGTNNEQFF.

The rearrangement links TRBV30 to TRBJ2-3; 8 nucleotides line up with TRBD2. After removal of 1 base from V and 0 bases from J, the junction contained 3 bases not matched to a gene. Germline CDR1 is GTSNPN and CDR2 is SVGIG (reference sequence). The CDR3 sequence is 15 residues long. The chain's CDR3 is CAWSDSGDSTDTQYF. The DNA of the CDR3 is TGTGCCTGGAGTGATAGCGGGGATAGCACAGATACGCAGTATTTT. Full variable domain (missing parts from reference TRBV30 and TRBJ2-3): SQTIHQWPATLVQPVGSPLSLECTVEGTSNPNLYWYRQAAGRGLQLLFYSVGIGQISSEVPQNLSASRPQDRQFILSSKKLLLSDSGFYLCAWSDSGDSTDTQYFGPGTRLTVL.

This clone occurred many times. At the DNA level, this CDR3 is encoded by other sequences in the same sample as well. The CDR3 region has the DNA TGCAGTGCTAGCTTACCTATTGGCTACACCTTC. Translated, it gives CSASLPIGYTF. V is TRBV20-1 and J is TRBJ1-2; D ambiguous. Trimming took 3 bases from V and 7 from J, leaving 9 bases between them. The CDR3 is 11 residues long. Looked up from germline, CDR1 is DFQATT and CDR2 is SNEGSKA (reference sequence).

The rearrangement links TRBV19 to TRBJ2-7, with TRBD1 identical over 9 bases. V trimming: 6 bases; J trimming: 6 bases; junction bases outside the gene matches: 9. The CDR3 covers 14 residues. Germline V gene lookup returns CDR1 LNHDA and CDR2 SQIVND (reference sequence). The CDR3 sequence is CASSQTGGRSEQYF. CDR3 DNA sequence: TGTGCCAGTAGCCAAACAGGGGGCCGCAGCGAGCAGTACTTC.

This clone showed up just once. V is TRBV5-1 and J is TRBJ2-5; 11 bases are a match to TRBD1. Germline V gene sequence: CDR1 SGHRS, CDR2 YFSETQ. The ends lost 2 bases at V and 5 bases at J; junction bases unmatched: 8. The CDR3 is made up of 16 amino acids. CDR3 sequence (DNA): TGCGCCAGCAGCTTAGGGACAGGGGGTATCATGGAGACCCAGTACTTC. This gives the protein CASSLGTGGIMETQYF.

The V and J genes are TRBV19 and TRBJ2-1; possibly TRBD2 for D (6 bases). This CDR3 is built from 14 residues. Germline V gene sequence: CDR1 LNHDA, CDR2 SQIVND (reference sequence). V was pared by 9 bases and J by 1 base, with 13 bases between. The CDR3 loop is CASRDSSSYNEQFF. CDR3 nucleotide sequence: TGTGCCAGCAGGGACTCCTCTTCCTACAATGAGCAGTTCTTC. The variable domain in full, with the rest retrieved from reference TRBV19 and TRBJ2-1, is DGGITQSPKYLFRKEGQNVTLSCEQNLNHDAMYWYRQDPGQGLRLIYYSQIVNDFQKGDIAEGYSVSREKKESFPLTVTSAQKNPTAFYLCASRDSSSYNEQFFGPGTRLTVL.

In its sample, this clone was seen a few times. V gene TRBV5-6 combines with J gene TRBJ2-5; 7 nucleotides match TRBD1. The J segment lost 1 base and the V segment lost 0 bases, leaving 3 bases of the junction unmatched. This CDR3 comprises 15 residues. Germline V CDR1 and CDR2: SGHDT, YYEEEE. CDR3 residues: CASSLGRGRQETQYF. The CDR3 DNA is TGTGCCAGCAGCTTGGGTAGGGGGCGCCAAGAGACCCAGTACTTC.

The V gene is TRBV6-1, the J gene TRBJ2-1; D call uncertain. Germline CDR1 is MNHNS and CDR2 is SASEGT. Trimming took 5 bases from V and 6 from J, leaving 17 bases between them. This CDR3 spans 15 amino acids. In DNA form, the CDR3 reads TGTGCCAGCAGTTCCACAGCCAGCCCGGGCAATGAGCAGTTCTTC. It codes for CASSSTASPGNEQFF.